The rows below give T cell receptor beta chains drawn from one sample of a study of cytomegalovirus exposure and HLA in healthy donors. Only in-frame clones appear in the TCRdb table, and some are missing; sequencing was by immunoSEQ multiplex PCR. The table lists 120,000 or so clones, 81% of them singletons. Sequencing was performed on PBMCs. All receptors derive from a woman between 35 and 50 years old in good health and CMV-seronegative. Both conserved end residues are part of each CDR3. The D gene is left open where the match is weak.

v_gene,d_gene,j_gene,len,CDR3nt,CDR3aa
TRBV2,TRBD2,TRBJ2-5,15,TGTGCCAGCCCAGCCTTAGCGGGAGGGCAAGAGACCCAGTACTTC,CASPALAGGQETQYF
TRBV19,-,TRBJ1-3,17,TGTGCCAGTACCTCCATCAAGGGGCAGGCCTCTGGAAACACCATATATTTT,CASTSIKGQASGNTIYF
TRBV27,TRBD1,TRBJ2-7,13,TGTGCCACAAGGGGACAGAGCTCCTACGAGCAGTACTTC,CATRGQSSYEQYF
TRBV6-6,TRBD2,TRBJ2-1,15,TGTGCCAGCAGAGCTAGCGGGGGAGAATACAATGAGCAGTTCTTC,CASRASGGEYNEQFF
TRBV6-5,TRBD2,TRBJ2-7,14,TGTGCCAGCAGTTCTACATCTAGCGGATACGAGCAGTACTTC,CASSSTSSGYEQYF
TRBV11-2,TRBD1,TRBJ2-1,13,TGTGCCAGCAGCTCACGGGACAGGGGGAGTCAGTTCTTC,CASSSRDRGSQFF
TRBV7-2,TRBD2,TRBJ2-7,18,TGTGCCAGCAGCCTTCGTATCCAGACTAGCGTCTCGCCCTACGAGCAGTACTTC,CASSLRIQTSVSPYEQYF
TRBV19,TRBD2,TRBJ2-7,15,TGTGCCAGTAGTCCTAGCGGGCTAAGCTCCTACGAGCAGTACTTC,CASSPSGLSSYEQYF
TRBV18,-,TRBJ1-2,13,TGTGCCAGCTCACCTGGGCCTTCTTATGGCTACACCTTC,CASSPGPSYGYTF
TRBV5-1,-,TRBJ2-2,15,TGCGCCAGCAGCGGGGGAGGTATTCAAACCGGGGAGCTGTTTTTT,CASSGGGIQTGELFF
TRBV6-5,-,TRBJ2-7,16,TGTGCCAGCAGTTACTCGATCCAGGGAAACTCCTACGAGCAGTACTTC,CASSYSIQGNSYEQYF
TRBV2,-,TRBJ2-7,12,TGTGCCAGCAGTGAGAAGCTCCACGAGCAGTACTTC,CASSEKLHEQYF
TRBV19,-,TRBJ2-5,15,TGTGCCAGTAGTCACCGACTAGTAGGCCAAGAGACCCAGTACTTC,CASSHRLVGQETQYF
TRBV7-9,TRBD1,TRBJ1-1,15,TGTGCCAGCAGCCGCCGACAGGGAGAGAACACTGAAGCTTTCTTT,CASSRRQGENTEAFF
TRBV19,-,TRBJ2-2,19,TGTGCCAGTAGTATCAGCTGGGGGCAGTACCTCGCGAACACCGGGGAGCTGTTTTTT,CASSISWGQYLANTGELFF
TRBV2,TRBD1,TRBJ2-7,14,TGTGCCAGCAGAGGACAGGGAAATCCCTACGAGCAGTACTTC,CASRGQGNPYEQYF
TRBV2,-,TRBJ2-7,12,TGTGCCAGCAATCGTTCCCCTTACGAGCAGTACTTC,CASNRSPYEQYF
TRBV5-1,-,TRBJ2-1,14,TGCGCCAGCAGCTTCCGGGTCACCTACAATGAGCAGTTCTTC,CASSFRVTYNEQFF
TRBV27,TRBD2,TRBJ2-7,13,TGTGCCACCCGGGCGGGAGGGCATTTCGAGCAGTACTTC,CATRAGGHFEQYF
TRBV28,-,TRBJ2-6,18,TGTGCCAGCAGAACCCTAGACAGTTCCTCCTCTGGGGCCAACGTCCTGACTTTC,CASRTLDSSSSGANVLTF
TRBV6-5,TRBD1,TRBJ1-1,13,TGTGCCAGCAGGGCAGGGGGCCGGACTGAAGCTTTCTTT,CASRAGGRTEAFF
TRBV19,-,TRBJ1-1,18,TGTGCCAGTAGTCCCCGTCAGGGTAGGGGGTTTATGAACACTGAAGCTTTCTTT,CASSPRQGRGFMNTEAFF
TRBV7-2,-,TRBJ1-2,14,TGTGCCAGCAGCCCTACGTGGAGTGGCTATGGCTACACCTTC,CASSPTWSGYGYTF
TRBV7-9,TRBD2,TRBJ2-1,17,TGTGCCAGCAGCTTACGGACTAGCGGGAAAGTTAACAATGAGCAGTTCTTC,CASSLRTSGKVNNEQFF
TRBV6-1,-,TRBJ1-2,14,TGTGCCAGCAGTGACCAGAGATACAGAAGCGGCTACACCTTC,CASSDQRYRSGYTF
TRBV21-1,-,TRBJ2-7,16,TGTGCCAGCAGCAAAGGGGGAACTAGTTGGGGTAACGAGCAGTACTTC,CASSKGGTSWGNEQYF
TRBV5-1,-,TRBJ1-4,21,TGCGCCAGCAGCAGGCATCACGGGACACAGATTACCATACTAACTAATGAAAAACTGTTTTTT,CASSRHHGTQITILTNEKLFF
TRBV30,-,TRBJ2-5,17,TGTGCCTGGAGTGAGGCGGGGAGTGCCCTGCCAGGAGAGACCCAGTACTTC,CAWSEAGSALPGETQYF
TRBV27,TRBD2,TRBJ2-1,13,TGTGCCAGCAGTTTAGGGGGGGTAACTGAGCAGTTCTTC,CASSLGGVTEQFF
TRBV5-4,-,TRBJ2-6,15,TGTGCCAGCAGCTTCAATCAGGGCCTATCCCACGTCCTGACTTTC,CASSFNQGLSHVLTF
TRBV19,-,TRBJ1-1,14,TGTGCCAGTAGTATACTGGGTTTGGGCGCTGAAGCTTTCTTT,CASSILGLGAEAFF
TRBV6-5,-,TRBJ2-5,13,TGTGCCAGCAGTTACGAAGGGGACTCCCGTCCGTACTTC,CASSYEGDSRPYF
TRBV9,-,TRBJ2-1,14,TGTGCCAGCAGCGTAGCTACGGGGAACAATGAGCAGTTCTTC,CASSVATGNNEQFF
TRBV19,TRBD2,TRBJ2-5,15,TGTGCCACCACAGGACTAGCGGGATATAAAGAGACCCAGTACTTC,CATTGLAGYKETQYF
TRBV9,TRBD1,TRBJ1-2,13,TGTGCCAGCAGCCTCACAGGGGCTTATGGCTACACCTTC,CASSLTGAYGYTF
TRBV28,-,TRBJ1-3,14,TGTGCCAGCAGTTTAACTATCTCTGGAAACACCATATATTTT,CASSLTISGNTIYF
TRBV4-1,-,TRBJ2-7,16,TGCGCCAGCAGCCAAGGGAAGCTGGGGGCTGCCTACGAGCAGTACTTC,CASSQGKLGAAYEQYF
TRBV2,-,TRBJ1-6,14,TGTGCCAGCAGTGAACAGGGGCGTAATTCACCCCTCCACTTT,CASSEQGRNSPLHF
TRBV5-7,-,TRBJ2-2,19,TGTGCCAGCAGCTTGGAGTTTCTGGCGCTAGGCAGAAACACCGGGGAGCTGTTTTTT,CASSLEFLALGRNTGELFF
TRBV28,TRBD1,TRBJ2-1,14,TGTGCCAGCAGTTTATTCGACAGGGCCGCTGAGCAGTTCTTC,CASSLFDRAAEQFF
TRBV7-9,TRBD2,TRBJ2-3,17,TGTGCCAGCAGCTCCGGGACTAGCGGGTCCCGCACAGATACGCAGTATTTT,CASSSGTSGSRTDTQYF
TRBV2,TRBD2,TRBJ2-3,18,TGTGCCAGCAGTGAAATCGGGCTAGCGGGGGCCTACCCTCGTACGCAGTATTTT,CASSEIGLAGAYPRTQYF
TRBV6-7,TRBD2,TRBJ2-2,16,TGTGCCAGCAGTCGACCCGGGACTAGAAAGGCCGGGGAGCTGTTTTTT,CASSRPGTRKAGELFF
TRBV5-1,-,TRBJ2-7,14,TGCGCCAGCAGCTTGCGGCGGGGCACCTACGAGCAGTACTTC,CASSLRRGTYEQYF
TRBV19,-,TRBJ1-1,17,TGTGCCAGTAGTATTATAGGGCAGGGGAGAATCAACACTGAAGCTTTCTTT,CASSIIGQGRINTEAFF
TRBV7-2,TRBD1,TRBJ1-3,18,TGTGCCAGCAGACCCGACTCCTTTAGGACAGGGGTTGGAAACACCATATATTTT,CASRPDSFRTGVGNTIYF
TRBV19,-,TRBJ2-3,13,TGTGCCAGTAGTAGCCATACTTCAGATACGCAGTATTTT,CASSSHTSDTQYF
TRBV28,-,TRBJ1-1,14,TGTGCCAGCAGTCACAGGGATTGGAACACTGAAGCTTTCTTT,CASSHRDWNTEAFF